This T cell receptor beta chain was recovered during a study of metastatic and nonmetastatic thyroid tumors (dated by TCRdb to about 2020). The study in broad terms: Repertoires from peripheral blood and from tumor or nodule tissue samples of malignant and benign thyroid patients were compared.

Library generation was performed with PCR. The sequencer listed for this sample is Illumina HiSeq 4000. High-throughput sequencing was used to profile the TCR beta-chain CDR3 region of each patient. As for how the authors treated the data: Drawing on CDR3 differences between clinicopathological groups, the researchers built a classifier meant to tell apart patients with distant-metastatic papillary thyroid cancer. The Shannon index was used to assess repertoire diversity, and the Morisita-Horn index was used to assess tumor-blood repertoire similarity. Clones were called with MiXCR by TCRdb after fastp trimmed the public reads at Q25, and only in-frame beta chains were retained. TCRdb's processing, not the authors' own work, is the source of the V and J calls. Within this sample are 7,000 to 9,500 clones, with 31% of them counted one time only. About 20% of the sample comes from the top ten. About this clone itself: Its antigen target is currently unknown. It has no much larger one-base neighbor in the sample; base qualities were not kept.

No patient had received any treatment before thyroid surgery. Patient clinical samples collected from about 2011 to 2018 were retrospectively analysed using T-cell receptor beta sequencing. Beyond this particular receptor, the publication reports: TCR beta diversity was reported as significantly higher in malignant tumors than in benign nodules, in both blood and tumor samples.

CDR3 length: 13 amino acids, cysteine to phenylalanine. The entry retains the CDR3 DNA only, 39 bases that are in frame from base 1. CDR1 DFQATT and CDR2 SNEGSKA are derived from the germline V gene (reference sequence). V trim: 5 bases; J trim: 5 bases; unmatched bases: 5. The sequenced sample consisted of tumor tissue. Recombination linked TRBV20-1 to TRBJ2-5; 10 middle bases align to TRBD1. The TCR was taken from a female donor with papillary thyroid cancer or a benign thyroid nodule (not recorded which). Some clones in this sample may be carry-over from other donors' samples. The CDR3: CSAGDRGYETQYF. The DNA sequence is given as TGCAGTGCTGGGGACAGGGGATACGAGACCCAGTACTTC.